Sequencing of this T cell receptor beta chain was carried out in a study of cytomegalovirus exposure and HLA in healthy donors (dated by TCRdb to 2016 to 2017). About the full investigation: The 650 to 800 repertoires of the first cohort and the 120 validation repertoires were produced on the same platform, according to a later analysis. The study aimed to test whether signatures of past pathogen exposure could be identified by cataloging public T cell receptors. A separate validation cohort of some 130 different subjects was used in addition to the roughly 700-subject first cohort. To predict cytomegalovirus infection status, the study brought together high-throughput TCR immunosequencing, statistical association of individual TCRs with disease status, and machine learning. What the study reported, not specific to this receptor: The authors suggested that the approach could potentially be extended to other disease states and immunological phenotypes. Three of the identified cytomegalovirus-associated TCR beta chains were confirmed in vitro to be specific for cytomegalovirus antigens. Across donors, most TCR sequences were observed very rarely, whereas some public TCRs were present in many individuals. Subsequent analysis determined that TCRs grouped into clusters in the first cohort also showed a tendency toward co-occurrence across the 120 or so validation repertoires, and approximately 94% of cluster scores exceeded 0. A total of fewer than 200 TCR beta chains were listed by the study as associated with cytomegalovirus. The classifier was reported to diagnose cytomegalovirus status with high specificity and sensitivity in both the original cohort and the validation cohort. All 130 or so repertoires were used to score co-occurrence in the validation cohort in a later analysis, because that analysis had no HLA typing for the cohort.

Notes on this clone: Its antigen is unknown. One base away there is no much larger clone; base qualities are not given.

The donors were included in the validation cohort of roughly 120 subjects, a group kept apart from the approximately 700-subject first cohort. Libraries were constructed by the immunoSEQ multiplex PCR assay. The paper's processing steps were these. A statistical classification framework was developed to diagnose cytomegalovirus status using the catalog of TCR beta chain sequences. TCRdb retrieved this table from immuneACCESS and kept in-frame rearrangements only. Not all clones are present; in checked studies, unresolved V genes account for under half, and no reason is known for the remainder. V and J calls plus clone size are reproduced from that table; the DNA served to infer D and trimming. The sample table lists approximately 60,000 clones, over 85% of them with a count of one. The ten biggest clones cover less than 6% of the sample. Input material: PBMCs. This TCR was recovered from a woman aged 18-29 years in good health and CMV-seronegative.

The DNA sequence is given as TGTGCCAGCAGCTTCAATAGAGGAAACACCATATATTTT. It encodes CASSFNRGNTIYF. The sequence joins TRBV5-6 to TRBJ1-3; confidence is insufficient to name the D gene. Its CDR3 holds 13 amino acids, cysteine through phenylalanine. CDR3 DNA is the only sequence kept; it has 39 bases, read in frame from the first base. V is shortened by 2 bases, J by 4 bases, and the region joining them spans 7 bases. The CDR1 and CDR2 encoded by the germline V gene are SGHDT and YYEEEE.